The 12 T cell receptor beta chains below come from one sample, sequenced in a study of control samples from healthy donors and cancer patients. The protocol was immunoSEQ multiplex PCR, while the TCRdb copy is restricted to in-frame clones and leaves out a portion. Among fewer than 90,000 clones listed, over 85% were seen once. Sequencing used PBMCs. The receptors here all came from a woman aged 55-70 years with head and neck cancer.

This sequence joins TRBV15 and TRBJ2-3; 8 bases match TRBD1. With V trimmed by 4 bases and J by 11 bases, 11 bases remained unmatched. Germline CDR1 LNHNV, CDR2 YYDKDF (reference sequence). The CDR3 is 14 residues long. The CDR3, as DNA: TGTGCCACCAGCACACGGACAGGGCCCCTGAGGCAGTATTTT. Protein product: CATSTRTGPLRQYF.

The chain has TRBV25-1 and TRBJ2-1; possible D gene TRBD1, 5 bases. CDR3 size: 16 residues. The V and J ends lost 8 bases and 8 bases respectively, with 25 bases between them. Germline V gives CDR1 MGHDK, CDR2 SYGVNS. The CDR3 sequence is CASGSPDRAFRYEQFF. Here the CDR3 DNA reads TGTGCCAGCGGTTCCCCAGACAGAGCGTTTAGGTATGAGCAGTTCTTC.

This chain uses TRBV9 with TRBJ2-5, with D hard to call. In germline, CDR1 is SGDLS, CDR2 YYNGEE. V was trimmed by 0 bases and J by 5 bases, leaving 17 bases between them. The CDR3 is made up of 16 amino acids. CDR3 loop: CASSVGGHWAVETQYF. DNA of the CDR3: TGTGCCAGCAGCGTAGGAGGCCACTGGGCTGTGGAGACCCAGTACTTC. The whole variable domain, remainder taken from reference TRBV9 and TRBJ2-5, is DSGVTQTPKHLITATGQRVTLRCSPRSGDLSVYWYQQSLDQGLQFLIQYYNGEERAKGNILERFSAQQFPDLHSELNLSSLELGDSALYFCASSVGGHWAVETQYFGPGTRLLVL.

The J gene is TRBJ1-6, the V gene TRBV2; D unresolved. The CDR3 length is 16 residues. V was pared by 7 bases and J by 5 bases, with 18 bases between. CDR1 SNHLY and CDR2 FYNNEI come from the germline V gene. The CDR3 here is CASKADRVVNNSPLHF. The CDR3, as DNA: TGTGCCAGCAAAGCGGACCGGGTCGTAAATAATTCACCCCTCCACTTT. Full variable domain (rest looked up from reference TRBV2 and TRBJ1-6): EPEVTQTPSHQVTQMGQEVILRCVPISNHLYFYWYRQILGQKVEFLVSFYNNEISEKSEIFDDQFSVERPDGSNFTLKIRSTKLEDSAMYFCASKADRVVNNSPLHFGNGTRLTVT.

This clone was recorded a few times. The genes are TRBV2 and TRBJ2-7; D is unresolved. V was shortened by 7 bases and J by 0 bases, with 10 bases between the two germline ends. The CDR3 spans 13 residues. Germline V gene data show CDR1 as SNHLY and CDR2 as FYNNEI. This chain's CDR3 is CASTPESSYEQYF. CDR3 bases: TGTGCCAGCACACCTGAGAGCTCCTACGAGCAGTACTTC.

This sequence joins TRBV11-3 and TRBJ2-1; D gene uncertain. The V end was cut by 4 bases, the J end by 11 bases, with 15 bases between. Germline loops: CDR1 SGHNT, CDR2 YENEEA. The CDR3 runs 13 residues. CDR3 sequence reads: CASSSPRSPKQFF. The CDR3 DNA reads as TGTGCCAGCAGCTCCCCACGTTCACCCAAGCAGTTCTTC. The full variable domain, with the rest looked up from reference TRBV11-3 and TRBJ2-1, is EAGVVQSPRYKIIEKKQPVAFWCNPISGHNTLYWYLQNLGQGPELLIRYENEEAVDDSQLPKDRFSAERLKGVDSTLKIQPAELGDSAVYLCASSSPRSPKQFFGPGTRLTVL.

CDR3 residues: CATRTGFGEKLFF. CDR3 DNA: TGTGCCACCCGAACAGGGTTTGGCGAAAAACTGTTTTTT. The V and J genes are TRBV6-6 and TRBJ1-4, with a weak D call TRBD1 (6 bases). The CDR3 loop spans 13 amino acids. V gave up 10 bases and J gave up 8 bases, with 17 bases separating them. Germline V CDR1 and CDR2: MNHNY, SVGAGI (reference sequence).

This clone has a handful of counts. The J gene is TRBJ1-1, the V gene TRBV19; D gene unclear. Germline CDR1 is LNHDA and CDR2 is SQIVND (reference sequence). V was pared by 5 bases and J by 4 bases, with 14 bases between. The CDR3 spans 14 residues. The CDR3 nucleotides read TGTGCCAGTAGTCGGTCGGCTGTGAGCACTGAAGCTTTCTTT. It yields the protein CASSRSAVSTEAFF.

The genes are TRBV19 and TRBJ2-3; tentative D call: TRBD1 (6 bases). The CDR3 has 14 amino acids. Germline V gene lookup returns CDR1 LNHDA and CDR2 SQIVND (reference sequence). Trimming removed 3 bases at V and 2 bases at J, with 9 bases between. The CDR3 region is CASSIRGPTDTQYF. As DNA, the CDR3 is TGTGCCAGTAGTATCAGGGGACCCACAGATACGCAGTATTTT.

This clone was detected once. The chain is built from TRBV27 and TRBJ2-7; possibly TRBD1 or TRBD2 for D (5 bases each). V was pared by 5 bases and J by 6 bases, with 23 bases between. CDR1 is MNHEY and CDR2 is SMNVEV in the germline V gene (reference sequence). The CDR3 has 16 residues. The CDR3 DNA is TGTGCCAGCAGTCCCTACCTATCGGGGACCTTGCGCGAGCAGTACTTC. Protein product: CASSPYLSGTLREQYF.

This clone was seen more than once but under ten times. Other DNA sequences from this sample encode an identical CDR3 as well. The rearrangement joins TRBV5-6 to TRBJ1-5; D call uncertain. Germline CDR1 SGHDT, CDR2 YYEEEE. The CDR3 totals 15 residues. With 0 bases removed from V and 5 bases from J, the gap between germline ends came to 12 bases. DNA of the CDR3: TGTGCCAGCAGCTTGGGGGGTCCCCTATATCAGCCCCAGCATTTT. This gives the protein CASSLGGPLYQPQHF. Drawing the rest from reference TRBV5-6 and TRBJ1-5, the complete variable domain is DAGVTQSPTHLIKTRGQQVTLRCSPKSGHDTVSWYQQALGQGPQFIFQYYEEEERQRGNFPDRFSGHQFPNYSSELNVNALLLGDSALYLCASSLGGPLYQPQHFGDGTRLSIL.

The V and J genes are TRBV28 and TRBJ2-7; the D gene could be TRBD1 or TRBD2 (6 bases each). V was trimmed by 3 bases and J by 5 bases, leaving 20 bases between them. Per the germline V gene, CDR1 is MDHEN and CDR2 is SYDVKM. This CDR3 is built from 16 residues. Written as DNA, the CDR3 is TGTGCCAGCAGTTTGGTGTCCGGGGGCGCGAATCACGAGCAGTACTTC. This translates into CASSLVSGGANHEQYF.